A single sample gave rise to the 10 T cell receptor beta chains below, sequenced in a study of identical twins. TCRdb itself ran the 5' RACE reads through MiXCR, one entry per CDR3 protein. This table has approximately 260,000 distinct CDR3 sequences, about 14% appearing once. The sample consisted of memory (CD45RO+) T cells sorted from blood. The receptors derive from a woman between 18 and 29 years old in good health.

This clonotype was counted between two and nine times. V is TRBV5-5 and J is TRBJ1-5; D gene ambiguous. Trimming took 2 bases from V and 7 from J, leaving 10 bases between them. Per the germline V gene, CDR1 is SGHKS and CDR2 is YYEKEE (reference sequence). The CDR3 spans 13 residues. CDR3 protein: CASSFFGKQPQHF. CDR3 nucleotides: TGTGCCAGCAGCTTTTTCGGGAAACAGCCCCAGCATTTT.

Comment on this clonotype: This could be a read error, since a much larger clone is one nucleotide away. The gene calls are TRBV20-1 and TRBJ2-3; tentatively, D is TRBD2 (5 bases). V was pared by 6 bases and J by 6 bases, with 25 bases between. Germline CDR1 DFQATT, CDR2 SNEGSKA (reference sequence). The CDR3 loop spans 16 amino acids. The CDR3 region has the DNA TGCAGTGCGGCGAGGGCCTCTAGGTTTATGCTTGATACGCAGTATTTT. This codes for CSAARASRFMLDTQYF.

The chain uses TRBV6-6 and TRBJ2-1, with 8 bases matching TRBD2. This CDR3 has 13 amino acids. CDR1 is MNHNY and CDR2 is SVGAGI in the germline V gene (reference sequence). V shed 8 bases and J 8 bases; nucleotides not matched to a gene: 8. The CDR3 bases are TGTGCCAGCGGGGTCCCGGGGGGGGATGAGCAGTTCTTC. This translates into CASGVPGGDEQFF.

The rearrangement uses TRBV6-1 and TRBJ1-2; D might be TRBD1 (5 bases). This CDR3 is 14 amino acids long. Germline assignment: CDR1 MNHNS and CDR2 SASEGT. V lost 0 bases and J 6 bases, leaving 11 bases between the germline ends. The CDR3 reads CASSEAGREHGYTF. In DNA, the CDR3 is TGTGCCAGCAGTGAAGCGGGCAGGGAGCATGGCTACACCTTC.

The V and J genes are TRBV12-3 or TRBV12-4 and TRBJ1-1; no reliable D call. V was trimmed by 4 bases and J by 3 bases, leaving 12 bases between them. The CDR3 consists of 14 residues. The CDR3 nucleotides read TGTGCCAGCAGTTCCCCTCCCGGGGACACTGAAGCTTTCTTT. Amino acids: CASSSPPGDTEAFF.

The CDR3, as DNA: TGTGCCAGCAGCTTAGTCGCTAGTCCCCATGAGCAGTTCTTC. Protein sequence: CASSLVASPHEQFF. The V and J genes are TRBV7-8 and TRBJ2-1, with unresolved D. Germline V gives CDR1 SGHVS, CDR2 FQNEAQ. V lost 1 base, J lost 8 bases, and 12 bases lay in between. The CDR3 runs 14 residues.

This clonotype has only a few counts. The V gene is TRBV27, the J gene TRBJ1-6; D uncertain. Trimming cost V 8 bases and J 3 bases, with 17 bases left between them. Germline-derived CDR1 and CDR2 are MNHEY and SMNVEV (reference sequence). The CDR3 runs to 16 residues. CDR3 DNA sequence: TGTGCCAGCCGCCTAGTGGGATCGAACTATAATTCACCCCTCCACTTT. As protein: CASRLVGSNYNSPLHF.

There are many counts of this clonotype. The genes are TRBV12-3 or TRBV12-4 and TRBJ1-4; a weak D match, TRBD1 (5 bases). V lost 6 bases and J lost 7, with 15 bases in between. CDR3 size: 14 residues. The chain's CDR3 is CASSQGAQGEKLFF. The DNA of the CDR3 is TGTGCCAGCAGCCAAGGGGCCCAGGGTGAAAAACTGTTTTTT.

The chain carries TRBV7-2 and TRBJ1-5; 11 nucleotides match TRBD1. The CDR3 extends over 16 amino acids. Losses at the gene ends were 5 bases for V and 3 bases for J; bases not matched to a gene: 6. The germline gives CDR1 SGHTA, CDR2 FQGNSA. DNA of the CDR3: TGTGCCAGCAGCAACCGGGACAGGGGGTACAATCAGCCCCAGCATTTT. Translated: CASSNRDRGYNQPQHF.

This clonotype was picked up a small number of times. This chain uses TRBV29-1 with TRBJ1-3; D uncertain. This CDR3 is built from 13 residues. Trimming shortened V by 0 bases and J by 0 bases, and 3 bases separated the two germline ends. Germline loops: CDR1 SQVTM, CDR2 ANQGSEA. CDR3 residues: CSVEEFSGNTIYF. As DNA, the CDR3 is TGCAGCGTTGAAGAGTTCTCTGGAAACACCATATATTTT.